This T cell receptor (beta chain) came from a study of cytomegalovirus exposure and HLA in healthy donors. Comment on this clone: The antigen is not known.

Study-wide points: Analysis was performed later, and it showed HLA-associated TCR beta chains to be more clonally expanded than equally common others. Some segments of the V type, notably TRBV6-2 and TRBV6-3, were excluded as indistinguishable.

Germline values: CDR1 LNHDA, CDR2 SQIVND (reference sequence). CDR3 length equals 12 residues. Trimming stripped 8 bases from V and 8 bases from J, with 15 bases between. PCR involved 60 Vbeta and 13 Jbeta primers. As handled by the study authors: Per a later analysis, the number of unique TCR beta chains was some 80 million, of which around 9.9 million were shared. TCRdb keeps only in-frame clones here, not all; method: immunoSEQ multiplex PCR. V and J calls and clone size are given by that table; D and trimming were obtained from the DNA. In the table there are approximately 220,000 clones, over 75% of which are singletons. Whereas donors were nominally healthy upon sampling, unrecorded immune exposures were probable.

The sequenced material came from PBMCs. The origin of this receptor is a girl aged 2-10 years in good health and CMV-seronegative. V gene TRBV19 combines with J gene TRBJ1-2, with a tentative D call TRBD1 (5 bases). This CDR3 is CASYSPGGGYTF. The CDR3 DNA sequence: TGTGCCAGTTATAGCCCGGGGGGGGGCTACACCTTC.